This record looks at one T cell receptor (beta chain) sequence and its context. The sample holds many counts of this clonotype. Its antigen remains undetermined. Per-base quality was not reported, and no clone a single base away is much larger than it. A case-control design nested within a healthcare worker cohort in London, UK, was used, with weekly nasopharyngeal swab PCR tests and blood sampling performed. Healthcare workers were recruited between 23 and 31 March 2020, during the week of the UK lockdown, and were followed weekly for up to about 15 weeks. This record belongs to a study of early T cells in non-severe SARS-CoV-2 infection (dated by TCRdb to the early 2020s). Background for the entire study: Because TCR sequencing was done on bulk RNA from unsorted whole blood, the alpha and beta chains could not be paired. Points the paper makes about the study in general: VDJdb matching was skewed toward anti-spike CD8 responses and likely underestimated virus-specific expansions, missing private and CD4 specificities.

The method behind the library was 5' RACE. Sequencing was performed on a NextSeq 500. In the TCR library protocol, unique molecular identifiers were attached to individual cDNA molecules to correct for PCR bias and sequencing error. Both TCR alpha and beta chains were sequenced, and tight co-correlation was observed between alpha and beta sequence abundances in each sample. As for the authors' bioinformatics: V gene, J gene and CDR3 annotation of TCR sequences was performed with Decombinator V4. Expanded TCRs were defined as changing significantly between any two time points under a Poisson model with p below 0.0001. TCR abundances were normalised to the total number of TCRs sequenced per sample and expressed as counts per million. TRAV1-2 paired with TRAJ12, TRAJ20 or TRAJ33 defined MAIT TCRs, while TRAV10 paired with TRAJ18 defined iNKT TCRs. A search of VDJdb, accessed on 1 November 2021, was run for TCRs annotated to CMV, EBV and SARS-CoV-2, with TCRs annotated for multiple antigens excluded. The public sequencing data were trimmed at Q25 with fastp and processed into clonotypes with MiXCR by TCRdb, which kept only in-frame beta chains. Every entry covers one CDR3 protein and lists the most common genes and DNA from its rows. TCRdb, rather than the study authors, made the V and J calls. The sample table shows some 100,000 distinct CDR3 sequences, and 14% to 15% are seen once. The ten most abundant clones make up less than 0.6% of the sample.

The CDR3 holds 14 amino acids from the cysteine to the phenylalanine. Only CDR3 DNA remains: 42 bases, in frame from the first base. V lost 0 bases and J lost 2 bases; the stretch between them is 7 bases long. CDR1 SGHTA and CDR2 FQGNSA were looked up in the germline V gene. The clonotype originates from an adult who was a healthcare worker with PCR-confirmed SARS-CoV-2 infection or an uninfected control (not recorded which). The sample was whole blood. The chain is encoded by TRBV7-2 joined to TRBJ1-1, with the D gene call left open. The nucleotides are TGTGCCAGCAGCTTAGCTTGGGCTAACACTGAAGCTTTCTTT. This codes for CASSLAWANTEAFF.